The clone carrying this T cell receptor beta chain was recorded once. What it binds is unknown. The data are from a study of cytomegalovirus exposure and HLA in healthy donors. Study-wide points: The listing of 150 to 200 TCR beta chains classed them as cytomegalovirus-associated. TCR sequences were mostly rare, though some public TCRs occurred in many donors.

Method: immunoSEQ multiplex PCR; TCRdb's copy keeps in-frame clones and lacks some. This table has about 220,000 clones, around 88% appearing once. V gave up 5 bases and J gave up 1 base, with 8 bases separating them. Per germline, CDR1 MNHEY and CDR2 SVGAGI. This CDR3 region has 13 residues. This sequence originates from a woman younger than 35 in good health and CMV-seronegative. The chain uses TRBV6-5 and TRBJ2-5, with D tentatively TRBD2 (5 bases). The sequenced material came from PBMCs. The CDR3 is CASSPRAQETQYF. CDR3 nucleotide sequence: TGTGCCAGCAGTCCGCGGGCCCAAGAGACCCAGTACTTC.